The 27 T cell receptor beta chains listed next were all sequenced from one sample in a study of tissue T cells after allogeneic stem cell transplantation. Repertoires were generated with immunoSEQ multiplex PCR, while TCRdb's copy carries only in-frame clones and drops some. The sample lists just under 7,500 clones; roughly two thirds were seen once. Sequenced: blood. These receptors were collected from a female BALB/c mouse in good health. Mice of this strain are of MHC haplotype H2-d.

Comment on this clone: The gene symbols are mouse symbols. The read terminates 1 residue before the CDR3 end, so the remaining end is supplied by the germline J gene. The chain couples TRBV13-2 to TRBJ1-3, with D unclear. Germline loops: CDR1 NNHNN, CDR2 SYGAGS (reference sequence). CDR3 length equals 15 residues. V was trimmed by 0 bases and J by 0 bases, leaving 7 bases between them. The CDR3 region is CASGDAGNSGNTLYF. The CDR3 bases that were read are TGTGCCAGCGGTGATGCAGGCAATTCTGGAAATACGCTCTAT.

In the case of this clone: Mouse germline and gene names are used. The sequenced fragment ends 1 residue before the CDR3 boundary, so the rest is inferred from the germline J gene. V is TRBV5 and J is TRBJ2-4, with 11 nucleotides matching TRBD2. This CDR3 has 16 residues. Trimming removed 0 bases from V and 3 bases from J; junction bases left unmatched: 2. The germline gives CDR1 LGHNA, CDR2 YNLKQL (reference sequence). The DNA read from the CDR3 is TGTGCCAGCAGCCAAGATACTGGGGGGGCGCAAAACACCTTGTAC. Translated: CASSQDTGGAQNTLY. The CDR3, in full, reads CASSQDTGGAQNTLYF.

The sample holds a few counts of this clone. Gene names follow the mouse nomenclature. Coverage ceases 1 residue before the CDR3 finishes, and the germline J gene fills in the end. The chain joins TRBV16 to TRBJ1-4; possible D gene TRBD1, 6 bases. The ends were cut back, 5 bases at V and 0 bases at J, with 7 bases in the middle. Per germline, CDR1 SGHSA and CDR2 FRNQAP. This CDR3 is 14 amino acids long. The CDR3 spells CASSRDISNERLFF. CDR3 DNA (partial): TGTGCAAGCAGCCGGGACATTTCCAACGAAAGATTATTT.

This clone was detected only a few times. These gene names are mouse names. Sequencing ends 1 residue short of the CDR3 end; the germline J gene provides the rest. The chain carries TRBV5 and TRBJ2-3; D unresolved. This CDR3 has 16 amino acids. V lost 0 bases to trimming and J lost 0 bases, with 10 bases between them. Germline V gene sequence: CDR1 LGHNA, CDR2 YNLKQL (reference sequence). The DNA read from the CDR3 is TGTGCCAGCAGCCAAGAGGGGTCTTCTAGTGCAGAAACGCTGTAT. The encoded protein is CASSQEGSSSAETLY. The entire CDR3 protein is CASSQEGSSSAETLYF.

Turning to this clone: Genes and germline are mouse. The read ends 1 residue shy of where the CDR3 ends; the end is completed using the germline J gene. The same CDR3 is also encoded by other DNA sequences in this sample. The chain uses TRBV31 and TRBJ1-2; D gene ambiguous. Trimming removed 3 bases at V and 0 bases at J, with 11 bases between. The CDR3 totals 14 residues. Germline values: CDR1 GKSSPN, CDR2 SITVG. The CDR3 sequence: CAWSPTLANSDYTF. The part of the CDR3 DNA that was read is TGTGCCTGGAGCCCGACATTAGCAAACTCCGACTACACC. Supplemented by reference TRBV31 and TRBJ1-2, the full variable domain reads AQTIHQWPVAEIKAVGSPLSLGCTIKGKSSPNLYWYWQATGGTLQQLFYSITVGQVESVVQLNLSASRPKDDQFILSTEKLLLSHSGFYLCAWSPTLANSDYTFGSGTRLLVI.

This clone was seen only a few times. Gene names refer to mouse genes. Partial CDR3 DNA: TGTGCCAGCAGTGAAAGACTGTTTTCCAACGAAAGATTATTT. The encoded protein is CASSERLFSNERLF. The full CDR3 protein is CASSERLFSNERLFF. The chain is built from TRBV13-3 and TRBJ1-4; the D is unclear. The DNA ends 1 residue before the CDR3 does, and the rest of the CDR3 is filled in from the germline J gene. This CDR3 contains 15 residues. Between the trimmed V and J ends, which lost 2 bases and 0 bases, there was a span of 8 bases. CDR1 and CDR2 (germline): NNHDY, SYVADS.

Of note for this clone: The gene names given are mouse names. The observed sequence ends 1 residue before the CDR3 terminus, with the missing tail filled in from the germline J gene. The rearrangement uses TRBV31 and TRBJ1-1; D not certain. Trimming stripped 0 bases from V and 1 base from J, with 6 bases between. Germline V gene data show CDR1 as GKSSPN and CDR2 as SITVG. This CDR3 has 13 residues. The DNA read from the CDR3 is TGTGCCTGGAGTCTCCGGGAAAACACAGAAGTCTTC. This gives the protein CAWSLRENTEVF. Given in full, the CDR3 is CAWSLRENTEVFF. Supplemented by reference TRBV31 and TRBJ1-1, the full variable domain reads AQTIHQWPVAEIKAVGSPLSLGCTIKGKSSPNLYWYWQATGGTLQQLFYSITVGQVESVVQLNLSASRPKDDQFILSTEKLLLSHSGFYLCAWSLRENTEVFFGKGTRLTVV.

With respect to this clone: The gene symbols are mouse symbols. With the read ending 1 residue before the CDR3 end, the germline J gene is used to fill in that end. The rearrangement links TRBV29 to TRBJ2-7; TRBD1 might be the D (6 bases). V dropped 5 bases and J dropped 4 bases, with 9 bases sitting between them. Germline V gene lookup returns CDR1 MSHET and CDR2 SYDVDS. This CDR3 has 12 amino acids. CDR3 region: CASSQQGYEQYF. The part of the CDR3 DNA that was read is TGTGCTAGCAGTCAACAGGGATATGAACAGTAC. The entire variable domain, with the rest obtained from reference TRBV29 and TRBJ2-7, is as follows: DMKVTQMPRYLIKRMGENVLLECGQDMSHETMYWYRQDPGLGLQLIYISYDVDSNSEGDIPKGYRVSRKKREHFSLILDSAKTNQTSVYFCASSQQGYEQYFGPGTRLTVL.

To note about this clone: Mouse gene names and germline throughout. The part of the CDR3 DNA that was read is TGTGCCAGCAGCTCCCAAAACACCTTGTAC. Translation: CASSSQNTLY. The entire CDR3 is CASSSQNTLYF. The rearrangement uses TRBV4 and TRBJ2-4; unclear D gene. The CDR3 end falls 1 residue outside the read, so it is completed with the germline J gene. V lost 4 bases and J 3 bases, leaving 2 bases between the germline ends. The V gene's germline CDR1 is LGHDT and CDR2 YNNKQL (reference sequence). This CDR3 has 11 residues.

Comment on this clone: Each gene name is a mouse one. The CDR3 end falls 1 residue outside the read, so it is completed with the germline J gene. This rearrangement joins TRBV19 to TRBJ2-1; D unclear. Between the trimmed V and J ends, which lost 2 bases and 4 bases, there was a span of 1 base. The CDR3 has 11 residues. The germline CDR1 and CDR2 sequences are FNHDT and SITEND (reference sequence). CDR3 DNA, as far as it was read: TGTGCCAGCAGTATTTATGCTGAGCAGTTC. It translates to CASSIYAEQF. The full-length CDR3 reads as CASSIYAEQFF.

Comments on this clone: The genes are named according to mouse. The read halts 1 residue ahead of the CDR3 end, with the missing end drawn from the germline J gene. The chain has TRBV13-3 and TRBJ2-7, with 8 nucleotides matching TRBD2. Germline CDR1 and CDR2: NNHDY and SYVADS. The V and J ends lost 1 base and 0 bases, in that order; junction bases with no gene match: 3. The CDR3 covers 15 residues. The CDR3 bases that were read are TGTGCCAGCAGTGATCGGGGGGGCCACTCCTATGAACAGTAC. As protein: CASSDRGGHSYEQY. The CDR3 in full is CASSDRGGHSYEQYF.

Turning to this clone: Gene names denote mouse genes. From the germline J gene comes the end of the CDR3, since the read stops 1 residue before it. The rearrangement joins TRBV19 to TRBJ2-5, with 8 positions matching TRBD1. The CDR3 is made up of 14 amino acids. Germline loops: CDR1 FNHDT, CDR2 SITEND (reference sequence). V shed 5 bases, J shed 0 bases, and the junction held 2 bases outside the gene matches. CDR3 bases read: TGTGCCAGCAGAACAGGGGGTAACCAAGACACCCAGTAC. Amino acids: CASRTGGNQDTQY. The complete CDR3 sequence is CASRTGGNQDTQYF.

Concerning this clone: Mouse germline and gene names are used. The read is 1 residue too short to cover the CDR3 end, so that end is filled in from the germline J gene. V usage is TRBV13-2 and J usage is TRBJ1-3, with TRBD1 identical over 9 bases. This CDR3 region has 16 residues. Germline CDR1 and CDR2: NNHNN and SYGAGS (reference sequence). V trimming: 0 bases; J trimming: 2 bases; junction bases outside the gene matches: 3. The part of the CDR3 DNA that was read is TGTGCCAGCGGTGATGGGGGACAGGGCCCTGGAAATACGCTCTAT. Protein sequence: CASGDGGQGPGNTLY. The whole CDR3 region reads CASGDGGQGPGNTLYF.

For this clone: Any gene name here is a mouse gene name. The read ends 1 residue shy of where the CDR3 ends; the end is completed using the germline J gene. The chain links TRBV19 to TRBJ2-5, with a weak D call TRBD1 (5 bases). Germline lookup yields CDR1 FNHDT and CDR2 SITEND (reference sequence). Trimming took off 4 bases at V and 2 bases at J, with 11 bases between the two ends. The CDR3 sequence is 14 residues long. The sequenced CDR3 bases are TGTGCCAGCAGTCTTAGGGGTGGCCAAGACACCCAGTAC. Amino acid sequence: CASSLRGGQDTQY. The entire CDR3 is CASSLRGGQDTQYF.

This clone has only a few counts. Any gene name here is a mouse gene name. The read terminates 1 residue before the CDR3 end, so the remaining end is supplied by the germline J gene. The gene calls are TRBV13-2 and TRBJ2-1; the match to TRBD1 covers 9 bases. The V and J ends lost 3 bases and 6 bases, in that order; junction bases with no gene match: 1. This CDR3 region has 13 residues. Germline-derived CDR1 and CDR2 are NNHNN and SYGAGS (reference sequence). The CDR3 region is CASGVQGAAEQFF. CDR3 bases read: TGTGCCAGCGGTGTACAGGGGGCTGCTGAGCAGTTC.

In this sample, this clone turned up a few times. Each gene name is a mouse one. The read ends 1 residue before the CDR3 terminus; that terminus is restored from the germline J gene. V and J are TRBV1 and TRBJ1-4; the D gene is possibly TRBD1 (5 bases). Germline CDR1 and CDR2: NSQYPW and LRSPGD (reference sequence). V was cut by 1 base and J by 2 bases, with 8 bases left in between. The length of the CDR3 is 15 residues. The CDR3 bases that were read are TGCACCTGCAGTGCAGTCAGGGCCTCCAACGAAAGATTATTT. Translated: CTCSAVRASNERLF. The CDR3 in full is CTCSAVRASNERLFF.

Turning to this clone: Mouse names are used for the genes. The CDR3 is cut off 1 residue early in the read; its end comes from the germline J gene. The V and J genes are TRBV13-2 and TRBJ2-1; 12 bases align to TRBD2. The V segment lost 3 bases and the J segment 5 bases; nucleotides outside the gene matches: 6. The CDR3 has 16 amino acids. CDR1 NNHNN and CDR2 SYGAGS come from the germline V gene (reference sequence). The covered CDR3 bases are TGTGCCAGCGGTGCCCTGACTGGGGGGGCGCATGCTGAGCAGTTC. It yields the protein CASGALTGGAHAEQF. The complete CDR3 sequence is CASGALTGGAHAEQFF.

This clone has just a few counts. Gene labels here are mouse ones. The CDR3 end is not reached by the read, which stops 1 residue before it; the germline J gene fills it in. The chain combines TRBV13-3 with TRBJ1-2, with D tentatively TRBD1 (6 bases). CDR1 is NNHDY and CDR2 is SYVADS in the germline V gene. This CDR3 has 12 residues. Trimming removed 3 bases at V and 4 bases at J, with 7 bases between. CDR3 sequence reads: CASSGTASDYTF. The sequenced CDR3 bases are TGTGCCAGCAGTGGGACAGCCTCCGACTACACC.

As for this clone: Here the gene names and germline are mouse. Coverage ceases 1 residue before the CDR3 finishes, and the germline J gene fills in the end. The chain employs TRBV1 and TRBJ2-5; D is undetermined. Trimming removed 0 bases from V and 5 bases from J, with 3 bases in between. CDR1 is NSQYPW, CDR2 LRSPGD, per germline (reference sequence). CDR3 length: 12 amino acids. CDR3 DNA (partial): TGCACCTGCAGTGCAGATTCAGACACCCAGTAC. This sequence encodes CTCSADSDTQY. The entire CDR3 sequence reads CTCSADSDTQYF.

A note on this clone: Here the gene names and germline are mouse. From the germline J gene comes the end of the CDR3, since the read stops 1 residue before it. The chain carries TRBV4 and TRBJ1-1, with D possibly matching TRBD1 (6 bases). V gave up 5 bases and J gave up 3 bases, with 7 bases separating them. The CDR3 has 12 amino acids. The germline gives CDR1 LGHDT, CDR2 YNNKQL (reference sequence). CDR3 loop: CASSHRDTEVFF. The sequenced CDR3 bases are TGTGCCAGCAGCCACAGGGACACAGAAGTCTTC.

The count of this clone is one. All gene names here are mouse names. The read ends 1 residue before the CDR3 terminus; that terminus is restored from the germline J gene. The chain has TRBV2 and TRBJ2-5; the match to TRBD1 covers 9 bases. CDR1 LGHNA and CDR2 YSYQKL come from the germline V gene. This CDR3 comprises 16 residues. With V trimmed by 0 bases and J by 8 bases, 9 bases remained unmatched. CDR3 DNA, as far as it was read: TGTGCCAGCAGCCAAGAGGTGGAAGGACAGGGGACCACCCAGTAC. It codes for CASSQEVEGQGTTQY. The whole CDR3 protein is CASSQEVEGQGTTQYF. Drawing the rest from reference TRBV2 and TRBJ2-5, the complete variable domain is DPKIIQKPKYLVAVTGSEKILICEQYLGHNAMYWYRQSAKKPLEFMFSYSYQKLMDNQTASSRFQPQSSKKNHLDLQITALKPDDSATYFCASSQEVEGQGTTQYFGPGTRLLVL.

A remark on this clone: Genes here carry mouse names. The CDR3 end lies 1 residue beyond the end of the read and is filled in from the germline J gene. This rearrangement joins TRBV31 to TRBJ2-7; 8 positions agree with TRBD2. J was trimmed by 3 bases and V by 3 bases; bases with no gene match: 4. The CDR3 length is 13 residues. The germline V gene encodes CDR1 GKSSPN and CDR2 SITVG. The CDR3: CAWRPTGGYEQYF. Incomplete CDR3 DNA: TGTGCCTGGAGACCCACTGGGGGCTATGAACAGTAC.

Turning to this clone: Germline and genes: mouse. Read data end 1 residue before the CDR3 end; the end is taken from the germline J gene. The V and J genes are TRBV31 and TRBJ2-1, with 9 bases lining up with TRBD2. V was pared by 0 bases and J by 1 base, with 1 base of the junction left unmatched. The CDR3 has 15 residues. Germline V gene lookup returns CDR1 GKSSPN and CDR2 SITVG. CDR3 amino acids: CAWSLGTGNYAEQFF. The CDR3 DNA, read in part, is TGTGCCTGGAGTCTCGGGACTGGGAACTATGCTGAGCAGTTC.

The count of this clone is one. Genes and germline are mouse. The missing CDR3 end, 1 residue past where the read stops, is filled in from the germline J gene. The chain uses TRBV19 and TRBJ1-4, with no clear D. There are 14 residues in the CDR3. Germline-derived CDR1 and CDR2 are FNHDT and SITEND (reference sequence). Trimming stripped 4 bases from V and 0 bases from J, with 7 bases between. The CDR3 loop is CASSSQISNERLFF. CDR3 DNA, as far as it was read: TGTGCCAGCAGTTCACAAATTTCCAACGAAAGATTATTT.

The sample holds a few counts of this clone. The genes are named according to mouse. The read halts 1 residue ahead of the CDR3 end, with the missing end drawn from the germline J gene. The chain joins TRBV5 to TRBJ2-7; no definite D call. The CDR3 extends over 12 amino acids. Trimming took 0 bases from V and 7 from J, leaving 7 bases between them. CDR1 is LGHNA, CDR2 YNLKQL, per germline (reference sequence). The covered CDR3 bases are TGTGCCAGCAGCCAAGAGAGGGAGGAACAGTAC. This codes for CASSQEREEQY. From start to end, the CDR3 is CASSQEREEQYF.

Points on this clone: The genes and germline here are from mouse. The read ends 1 residue before the CDR3 terminus; that terminus is restored from the germline J gene. The rearrangement uses TRBV13-1 and TRBJ2-7; D possibly matches TRBD1 or TRBD2 (7 bases each). V was clipped by 0 bases and J by 0 bases, with 10 bases between them. Germline V gives CDR1 NSHNY, CDR2 SYGAGN. CDR3 length: 15 residues. The CDR3 spells CASSDAGGGSYEQYF. Incomplete CDR3 DNA: TGTGCCAGCAGTGATGCAGGGGGGGGCTCCTATGAACAGTAC.

As concerns this clone: Gene names are mouse gene names. The sequenced fragment ends 1 residue before the CDR3 boundary, so the rest is inferred from the germline J gene. The J gene is TRBJ1-1, the V gene TRBV13-2, with D unclear. Trimming cost V 3 bases and J 1 base, with 4 bases left between them. The CDR3 has 12 residues. CDR1 and CDR2 (germline): NNHNN, SYGAGS (reference sequence). Incomplete CDR3 DNA: TGTGCCAGCGGTGCCGGAAACACAGAAGTCTTC. This translates into CASGAGNTEVF. The full CDR3 reads CASGAGNTEVFF.